This TCR beta chain was captured in a study of graft-versus-host responses after intestinal transplantation. Germline CDR1 is SEHNR and CDR2 is FQNEAQ (reference sequence). This CDR3 has 16 amino acids. The V segment lost 5 bases and the J segment 4 bases; nucleotides outside the gene matches: 7. This clone was detected only a few times. Plated together were around 200,000 CFSE-labeled responder cells and around 200,000 irradiated, violet-dye-labeled stimulator cells. Findings and limits, study-wide: Subjects displaying graft-donor T cell macrochimerism possessed elevated graft-versus-host to host-versus-graft clonal ratios inside allografts.

Profiled with immunoSEQ multiplex PCR; TCRdb holds only in-frame clones, not every one. The repertoire holds 11,000 to 15,000 clones, with roughly 30% as singletons. This receptor was identified in a human patient who received an intestinal transplant. Sequenced here: alloreactive CD4+ T cells from a mixed lymphocyte reaction culture, sampled before intestinal transplant. Subset given: CFSE-low proliferating T cells sorted from roughly six-day pre-transplant mixed lymphocyte reaction (GvH or HvG direction). The chain couples TRBV7-9 to TRBJ2-2; 10 bases match TRBD1. DNA for the CDR3: TGTGCCAGCAGCCAACCGGGACAGGGGTTCACCGGGGAGCTGTTTTTT. It specifies CASSQPGQGFTGELFF.